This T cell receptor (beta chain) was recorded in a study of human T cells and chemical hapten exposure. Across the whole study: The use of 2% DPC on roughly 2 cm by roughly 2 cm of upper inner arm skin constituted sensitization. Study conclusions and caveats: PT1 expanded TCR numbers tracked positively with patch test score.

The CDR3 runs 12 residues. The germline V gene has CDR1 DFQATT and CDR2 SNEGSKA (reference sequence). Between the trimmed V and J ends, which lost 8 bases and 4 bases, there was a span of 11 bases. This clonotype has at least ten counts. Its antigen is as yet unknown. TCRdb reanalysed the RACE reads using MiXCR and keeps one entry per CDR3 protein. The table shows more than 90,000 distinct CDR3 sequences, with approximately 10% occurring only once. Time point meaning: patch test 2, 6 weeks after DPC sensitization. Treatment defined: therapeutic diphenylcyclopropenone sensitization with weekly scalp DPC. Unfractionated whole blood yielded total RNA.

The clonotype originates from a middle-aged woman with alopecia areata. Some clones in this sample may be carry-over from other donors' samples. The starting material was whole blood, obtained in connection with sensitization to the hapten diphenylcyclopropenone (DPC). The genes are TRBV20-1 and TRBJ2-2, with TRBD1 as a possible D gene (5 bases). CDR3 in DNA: TGCAGTTCGACGCAGGGCACCGGGGAGCTGTTTTTT. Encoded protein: CSSTQGTGELFF.